A single T cell receptor beta chain is shown here with its context. Its antigen is not identified. Autoimmune disease history or systemic immunosuppression disqualified patients. The data originate from a study of OX40 agonist ivuxolimab in advanced cancers. For the study at large: Past anti-PD-1, anti-PD-L1 or anti-CTLA-4 therapy was accepted, and roughly 40% had received some.

The assay was immunoSEQ multiplex PCR, and TCRdb's table has in-frame clones only and misses some. Of over 65,000 clones listed, around 84% are singletons. The study, taken as a whole, reports: Those patients achieving a partial response at 0.1-3.0 mg/kg showed among the lowest clonal expansion. CD8+ T cells were the subset that, on average, had more expanded clones than CD4+.

This TCR derives from an adult with an advanced solid tumor such as melanoma, head and neck, liver or kidney cancer. This material consisted of CD4+ or CD8+ T cells sorted from blood, taken in a trial of the OX40 agonist ivuxolimab.

The CDR3, as DNA: TGTGCCAGCAGTGGGCGAACGCTAGTATTACGCGAGCAGTACTTC. It codes for CASSGRTLVLREQYF. The chain carries TRBV6-1 and TRBJ2-7, with D hard to call. The V end was cut by 4 bases, the J end by 6 bases, with 19 bases between. CDR3 length: 15 residues. Germline V gene lookup returns CDR1 MNHNS and CDR2 SASEGT.